A selection of T cell receptor beta chains follows, all from one sample in a study of response to subunit inactivated influenza vaccine. TCRdb redid the calling of the RT-PCR reads with MiXCR, one entry per CDR3 protein. The top ten hold roughly 12% of the sample, which has about 160,000 distinct CDR3 sequences, roughly a tenth seen once. The sequenced sample was non-naive T cells sorted from PBMCs, obtained more than 35 days after vaccination. All receptors derive from a middle-aged man who received an inactivated influenza vaccine. Both conserved end residues are part of each CDR3. A D gene is named only where the DNA matches it firmly. Only some rows state a clone size, as once, few, many or a class for expanded clones.

clone size: few
J gene: TRBJ2-3
D gene: NA
V gene: TRBV5-8
CDR3 protein: CASSLGGPGTDTQYF
CDR3 DNA: TGTGCCAGCAGCTTGGGAGGACCAGGCACAGATACGCAGTATTTT

clone size: few
J gene: TRBJ2-2
D gene: NA
V gene: TRBV4-2
CDR3 protein: CASSQLPGATGELFF
CDR3 DNA: TGTGCCAGCAGCCAACTGCCAGGGGCCACCGGGGAGCTGTTTTTT

clone size: few
J gene: TRBJ2-1
D gene: TRBD2
V gene: TRBV3-1
CDR3 protein: CASSPFSGGSYNEQFF
CDR3 DNA: TGTGCCAGCAGCCCGTTTAGCGGGGGTTCTTACAATGAGCAGTTCTTC

clone size: few
J gene: TRBJ1-3
D gene: NA
V gene: TRBV4-1
CDR3 protein: CASSQGLGRSLSGNTIYF
CDR3 DNA: TGCGCCAGCAGCCAAGGTCTCGGCAGGTCCCTCTCTGGAAACACCATATATTTT

clone size: few
J gene: TRBJ2-1
D gene: NA
V gene: TRBV5-6
CDR3 protein: CASSFPSDVHSYNEQFF
CDR3 DNA: TGTGCCAGCAGCTTCCCCTCTGACGTCCACTCCTACAATGAGCAGTTCTTC

clone size: NA
J gene: TRBJ1-2
D gene: NA
V gene: TRBV15
CDR3 protein: CATSRPTAQGYGYTF
CDR3 DNA: TGTGCCACCAGCAGGCCGACAGCCCAGGGCTATGGCTACACCTTC

clone size: NA
J gene: TRBJ2-1
D gene: TRBD1
V gene: TRBV27
CDR3 protein: CASSLSTGTASYNEQFF
CDR3 DNA: TGTGCCAGCAGTCTGTCGACCGGGACAGCCTCCTACAATGAGCAGTTCTTC

clone size: many
J gene: TRBJ2-1
D gene: TRBD1
V gene: TRBV24-1
CDR3 protein: CATSDLPGQGANNEQFF
CDR3 DNA: TGTGCCACCAGTGATCTCCCAGGACAGGGGGCCAACAATGAGCAGTTCTTC

clone size: few
J gene: TRBJ2-1
D gene: TRBD1
V gene: TRBV6-2/TRBV6-3
CDR3 protein: CASRKEWQGDEQFF
CDR3 DNA: TGTGCCAGCAGAAAAGAGTGGCAGGGGGATGAGCAGTTCTTC

clone size: many
J gene: TRBJ2-7
D gene: NA
V gene: TRBV20-1
CDR3 protein: CSARVPSRNSYEQYF
CDR3 DNA: TGCAGTGCTAGAGTTCCTTCCCGGAACTCCTACGAGCAGTACTTC

clone size: NA
J gene: TRBJ1-1
D gene: TRBD1
V gene: TRBV11-2
CDR3 protein: CASSLPSRQGRTEAFF
CDR3 DNA: TGTGCCAGCAGCTTACCATCGCGACAGGGGCGCACTGAAGCTTTCTTT

clone size: few
J gene: TRBJ2-7
D gene: NA
V gene: TRBV5-4
CDR3 protein: CASSFGTPPTEQYF
CDR3 DNA: TGTGCCAGCAGCTTTGGGACACCTCCTACGGAGCAGTACTTC

clone size: few
J gene: TRBJ2-1
D gene: NA
V gene: TRBV12-3/TRBV12-4
CDR3 protein: CASSLGVSDEQFF
CDR3 DNA: TGTGCCAGCAGTTTAGGTGTTTCCGATGAGCAGTTCTTC

clone size: NA
J gene: TRBJ1-1
D gene: NA
V gene: TRBV5-1
CDR3 protein: CASSPPVGGVTEAFF
CDR3 DNA: TGCGCCAGCAGCCCCCCGGTGGGAGGTGTCACTGAAGCTTTCTTT

clone size: few
J gene: TRBJ2-7
D gene: TRBD2
V gene: TRBV28
CDR3 protein: CASTPPGGRNEQYF
CDR3 DNA: TGTGCCAGCACTCCCCCGGGGGGGCGGAACGAGCAGTACTTC

clone size: many
J gene: TRBJ2-7
D gene: TRBD1
V gene: TRBV20-1
CDR3 protein: CSASRTGVGSYEQYF
CDR3 DNA: TGCAGTGCTAGTAGGACAGGTGTGGGCTCCTACGAGCAGTACTTC

clone size: many
J gene: TRBJ2-1
D gene: NA
V gene: TRBV10-3
CDR3 protein: CAIRKGPSSYNEQFF
CDR3 DNA: TGTGCCATCAGAAAGGGCCCGAGCTCCTACAATGAGCAGTTCTTC

clone size: NA
J gene: TRBJ1-5
D gene: NA
V gene: TRBV6-5
CDR3 protein: CASSYALGAEPQHF
CDR3 DNA: TGTGCCAGCAGTTACGCCTTAGGTGCGGAGCCCCAGCATTTT

clone size: NA
J gene: TRBJ2-1
D gene: NA
V gene: TRBV11-2
CDR3 protein: CASSLAGSYNEQFF
CDR3 DNA: TGTGCCAGCAGCTTAGCGGGCTCCTACAATGAGCAGTTCTTC

clone size: many
J gene: TRBJ2-5
D gene: NA
V gene: TRBV20-1
CDR3 protein: CSARDSRLTTQETQYF
CDR3 DNA: TGCAGTGCTAGAGATTCTCGGCTGACAACACAAGAGACCCAGTACTTC

clone size: many
J gene: TRBJ2-3
D gene: NA
V gene: TRBV14
CDR3 protein: CASSIEPDTQYF
CDR3 DNA: TGTGCCAGCAGCATAGAGCCAGATACGCAGTATTTT

clone size: few
J gene: TRBJ2-2
D gene: TRBD1
V gene: TRBV10-3
CDR3 protein: CAISESGRGQGELFF
CDR3 DNA: TGTGCCATCAGTGAGTCTGGCAGGGGGCAAGGGGAGCTGTTTTTT

clone size: many
J gene: TRBJ2-3
D gene: NA
V gene: TRBV6-4
CDR3 protein: CASSDSDGFQGQYF
CDR3 DNA: TGTGCCAGCAGTGACTCCGATGGGTTCCAAGGGCAGTATTTT

clone size: few
J gene: TRBJ2-7
D gene: NA
V gene: TRBV27
CDR3 protein: CASSLKAQPITYEQYF
CDR3 DNA: TGTGCCAGCAGTTTAAAGGCACAGCCAATCACCTACGAGCAGTACTTC

clone size: few
J gene: TRBJ2-5
D gene: NA
V gene: TRBV18
CDR3 protein: CASSTGLQETQYF
CDR3 DNA: TGTGCCAGCTCAACAGGTCTGCAAGAGACCCAGTACTTC

clone size: NA
J gene: TRBJ2-3
D gene: TRBD1
V gene: TRBV11-2
CDR3 protein: CASSFQGGFRTDTQYF
CDR3 DNA: TGTGCCAGCAGTTTTCAAGGGGGCTTTAGGACAGATACGCAGTATTTT

clone size: many
J gene: TRBJ2-2
D gene: NA
V gene: TRBV5-1
CDR3 protein: CASSVGQSGTGELFF
CDR3 DNA: TGCGCCAGCAGCGTTGGACAGTCGGGCACCGGGGAGCTGTTTTTT

clone size: NA
J gene: TRBJ2-6
D gene: TRBD1
V gene: TRBV3-1
CDR3 protein: CASSRDRVSGANVLTF
CDR3 DNA: TGTGCCAGCAGCCGGGACAGGGTCTCTGGGGCCAACGTCCTGACTTTC

clone size: many
J gene: TRBJ2-5
D gene: NA
V gene: TRBV11-2
CDR3 protein: CASSLISGLGTQYF
CDR3 DNA: TGTGCCAGCAGCTTAATCTCAGGGTTGGGGACCCAGTACTTC

clone size: many
J gene: TRBJ2-6
D gene: NA
V gene: TRBV4-1
CDR3 protein: CASSQDPTAPSGANVLTF
CDR3 DNA: TGCGCCAGCAGCCAAGACCCTACGGCCCCCTCTGGGGCCAACGTCCTGACTTTC

clone size: NA
J gene: TRBJ1-4
D gene: NA
V gene: TRBV20-1
CDR3 protein: CSGQALINEKLFF
CDR3 DNA: TGCAGTGGGCAGGCATTAATTAATGAAAAACTGTTTTTT

clone size: few
J gene: TRBJ2-5
D gene: TRBD2
V gene: TRBV6-2/TRBV6-3
CDR3 protein: CASKGLAGGTQYF
CDR3 DNA: TGTGCCAGCAAAGGACTAGCGGGCGGGACCCAGTACTTC

clone size: NA
J gene: TRBJ1-2
D gene: NA
V gene: TRBV30
CDR3 protein: CAGSFGFSYGYTF
CDR3 DNA: TGTGCCGGTTCCTTCGGGTTTTCTTATGGCTACACCTTC

clone size: few
J gene: TRBJ2-6
D gene: NA
V gene: TRBV7-2
CDR3 protein: CASSIPTGSGANVLTF
CDR3 DNA: TGTGCCAGCAGCATCCCAACAGGGTCCGGGGCCAACGTCCTGACTTTC

clone size: NA
J gene: TRBJ1-6
D gene: NA
V gene: TRBV28
CDR3 protein: CASSSVWGAGNSPLHF
CDR3 DNA: TGTGCCAGCAGCTCGGTGTGGGGGGCGGGGAATTCACCCCTCCACTTT

clone size: many
J gene: TRBJ2-7
D gene: TRBD1
V gene: TRBV29-1
CDR3 protein: CSAPRRAGHRGHEQYF
CDR3 DNA: TGCAGCGCCCCCCGTCGGGCAGGACACAGGGGGCACGAGCAGTACTTC

clone size: many
J gene: TRBJ2-7
D gene: TRBD1
V gene: TRBV19
CDR3 protein: CASSPTGVSYEQYF
CDR3 DNA: TGTGCCAGTAGCCCGACAGGGGTCTCCTACGAGCAGTACTTC

clone size: NA
J gene: TRBJ2-7
D gene: NA
V gene: TRBV4-3
CDR3 protein: CASSQGHPSYEQYF
CDR3 DNA: TGCGCCAGCAGCCAAGGTCATCCGTCCTACGAGCAGTACTTC

clone size: few
J gene: TRBJ1-2
D gene: NA
V gene: TRBV9
CDR3 protein: CASSVVSYGYTF
CDR3 DNA: TGTGCCAGCAGCGTAGTCAGCTATGGCTACACCTTC

clone size: NA
J gene: TRBJ2-7
D gene: TRBD1
V gene: TRBV7-7
CDR3 protein: CASSQGQGDGYEQYF
CDR3 DNA: TGTGCTAGCAGCCAGGGACAGGGGGACGGTTACGAGCAGTACTTC

clone size: few
J gene: TRBJ2-7
D gene: TRBD1
V gene: TRBV7-2
CDR3 protein: CASSSQGAGYEQYF
CDR3 DNA: TGTGCCAGCAGCTCACAGGGGGCAGGGTACGAGCAGTACTTC

clone size: many
J gene: TRBJ2-7
D gene: NA
V gene: TRBV4-1
CDR3 protein: CASSQRIEWPLSYEQYF
CDR3 DNA: TGCGCCAGCAGCCAAAGGATCGAATGGCCACTCTCCTACGAGCAGTACTTC

clone size: NA
J gene: TRBJ1-1
D gene: TRBD1
V gene: TRBV6-1
CDR3 protein: CASSTGGAGTEAFF
CDR3 DNA: TGTGCCAGCAGCACAGGGGGCGCGGGCACTGAAGCTTTCTTT

clone size: few
J gene: TRBJ1-6
D gene: NA
V gene: TRBV11-2
CDR3 protein: CASSVQVSRSPLHF
CDR3 DNA: TGTGCCAGCAGCGTACAAGTTTCTCGTTCACCCCTCCACTTT

clone size: few
J gene: TRBJ2-7
D gene: TRBD1
V gene: TRBV6-2/TRBV6-3
CDR3 protein: CASSYTTGIGEQYF
CDR3 DNA: TGTGCCAGCAGTTACACGACAGGGATCGGCGAGCAGTACTTC

clone size: once
J gene: TRBJ2-5
D gene: NA
V gene: TRBV5-6
CDR3 protein: CASSTSQGGETQYF
CDR3 DNA: TGTGCCAGCAGCACCTCACAGGGTGGAGAGACCCAGTACTTC

clone size: few
J gene: TRBJ2-7
D gene: NA
V gene: TRBV5-1
CDR3 protein: CASSSTLGGPYEQYF
CDR3 DNA: TGCGCCAGCAGCTCAACATTGGGGGGCCCCTACGAGCAGTACTTC

clone size: NA
J gene: TRBJ2-7
D gene: NA
V gene: TRBV14
CDR3 protein: CASSQLYEQYF
CDR3 DNA: TGTGCCAGCAGCCAGTTATACGAGCAGTACTTC